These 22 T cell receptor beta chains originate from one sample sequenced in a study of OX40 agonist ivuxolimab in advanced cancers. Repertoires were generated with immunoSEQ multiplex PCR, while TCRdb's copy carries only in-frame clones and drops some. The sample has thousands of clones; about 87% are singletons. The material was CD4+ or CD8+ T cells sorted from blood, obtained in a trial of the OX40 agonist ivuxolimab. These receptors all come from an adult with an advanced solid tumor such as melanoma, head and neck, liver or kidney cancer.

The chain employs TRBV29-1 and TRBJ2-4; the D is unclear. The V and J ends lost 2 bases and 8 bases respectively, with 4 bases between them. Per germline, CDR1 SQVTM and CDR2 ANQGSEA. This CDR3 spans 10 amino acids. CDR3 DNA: TGCAGCGTTGAAACGGACATTCAGTACTTC. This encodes CSVETDIQYF.

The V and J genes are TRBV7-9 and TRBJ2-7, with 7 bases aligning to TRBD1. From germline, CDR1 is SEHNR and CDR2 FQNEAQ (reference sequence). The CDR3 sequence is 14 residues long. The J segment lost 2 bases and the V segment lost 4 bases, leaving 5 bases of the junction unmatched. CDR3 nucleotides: TGTGCCAGCAGCTCACGGACAGGACCCTACGAGCAGTACTTC. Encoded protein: CASSSRTGPYEQYF. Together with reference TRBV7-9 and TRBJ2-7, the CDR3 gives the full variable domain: DTGVSQNPRHKITKRGQNVTFRCDPISEHNRLYWYRQTLGQGPEFLTYFQNEAQLEKSRLLSDRFSAERPKGSFSTLEIQRTEQGDSAMYLCASSSRTGPYEQYFGPGTRLTVT.

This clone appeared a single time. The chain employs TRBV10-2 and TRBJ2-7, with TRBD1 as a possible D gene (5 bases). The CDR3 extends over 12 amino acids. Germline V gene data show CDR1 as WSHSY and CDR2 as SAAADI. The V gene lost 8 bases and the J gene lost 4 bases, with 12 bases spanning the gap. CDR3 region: CASEGVRYEQYF. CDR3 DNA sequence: TGCGCCAGCGAAGGGGTTAGGTACGAGCAGTACTTC.

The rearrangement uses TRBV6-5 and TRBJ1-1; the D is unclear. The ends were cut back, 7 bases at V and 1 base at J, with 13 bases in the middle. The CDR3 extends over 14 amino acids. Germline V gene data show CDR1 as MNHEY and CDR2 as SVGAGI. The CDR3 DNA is TGTGCCAGCAACCCCTCGGGGTGGAACACTGAAGCTTTCTTT. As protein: CASNPSGWNTEAFF.

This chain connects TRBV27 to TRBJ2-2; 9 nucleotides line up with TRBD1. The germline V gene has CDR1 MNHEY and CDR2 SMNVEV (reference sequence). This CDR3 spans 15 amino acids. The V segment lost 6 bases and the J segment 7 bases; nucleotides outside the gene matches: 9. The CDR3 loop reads CASRTGTGIFGELFF. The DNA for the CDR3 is TGTGCCAGCAGGACAGGGACAGGGATCTTCGGGGAGCTGTTTTTT.

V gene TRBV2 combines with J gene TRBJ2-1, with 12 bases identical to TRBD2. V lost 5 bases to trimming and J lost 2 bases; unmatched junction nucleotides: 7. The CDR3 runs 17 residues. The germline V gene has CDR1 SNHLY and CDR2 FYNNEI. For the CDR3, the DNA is TGTGCCAGCAGTCTAGCGGGGGGGCTTAGGACCTACAATGAGCAGTTCTTC. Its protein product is CASSLAGGLRTYNEQFF.

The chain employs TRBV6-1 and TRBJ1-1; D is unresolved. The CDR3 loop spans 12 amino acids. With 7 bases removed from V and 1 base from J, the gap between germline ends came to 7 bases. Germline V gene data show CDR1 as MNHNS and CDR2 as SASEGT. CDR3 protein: CASTKENTEAFF. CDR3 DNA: TGTGCCAGCACAAAGGAGAACACTGAAGCTTTCTTT.

CDR3 protein: CASSIPRALTGELFF. In DNA form, the CDR3 reads TGTGCCAGTAGTATACCCAGGGCCCTCACCGGGGAGCTGTTTTTT. The chain carries TRBV19 and TRBJ2-2; TRBD1 might be the D (5 bases). Trimming cost V 2 bases and J 4 bases, with 11 bases left between them. Per the germline V gene, CDR1 is LNHDA and CDR2 is SQIVND (reference sequence). This CDR3 has 15 amino acids.

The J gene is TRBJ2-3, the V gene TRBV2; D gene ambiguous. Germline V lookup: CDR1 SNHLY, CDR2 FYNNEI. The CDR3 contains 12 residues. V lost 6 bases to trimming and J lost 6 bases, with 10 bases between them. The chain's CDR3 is CASSGYRDTQYF. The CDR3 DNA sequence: TGTGCCAGCAGCGGATACCGGGATACGCAGTATTTT.

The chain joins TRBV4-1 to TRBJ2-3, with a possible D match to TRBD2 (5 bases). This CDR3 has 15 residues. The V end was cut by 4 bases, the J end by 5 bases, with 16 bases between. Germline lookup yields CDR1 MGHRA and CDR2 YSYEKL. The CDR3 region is CASSLPRGHEDTQYF. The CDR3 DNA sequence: TGCGCCAGCAGCCTCCCCAGAGGGCATGAAGATACGCAGTATTTT.

The CDR3 loop is CASSLNTGELFF. The DNA for the CDR3 is TGCGCCAGCAGCCTGAACACCGGGGAGCTGTTTTTT. This chain joins TRBV5-1 and TRBJ2-2; D is uncertain. Germline V CDR1 and CDR2: SGHRS, YFSETQ. The CDR3 is made up of 12 amino acids. V was trimmed by 4 bases and J by 1 base, leaving 2 bases between them.

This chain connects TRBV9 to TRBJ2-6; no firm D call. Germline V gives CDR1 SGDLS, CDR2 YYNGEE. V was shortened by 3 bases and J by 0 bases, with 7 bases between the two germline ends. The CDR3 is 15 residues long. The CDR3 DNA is TGTGCCAGCAGCGGACCGGGCTCTGGGGCCAACGTCCTGACTTTC. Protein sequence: CASSGPGSGANVLTF.

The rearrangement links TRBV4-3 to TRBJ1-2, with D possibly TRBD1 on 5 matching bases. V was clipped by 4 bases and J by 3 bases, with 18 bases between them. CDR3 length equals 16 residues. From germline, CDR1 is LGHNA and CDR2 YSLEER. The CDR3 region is CASSLIGAESYYGYTF. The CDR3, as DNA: TGCGCCAGCAGCCTTATAGGGGCAGAGTCCTACTATGGCTACACCTTC.

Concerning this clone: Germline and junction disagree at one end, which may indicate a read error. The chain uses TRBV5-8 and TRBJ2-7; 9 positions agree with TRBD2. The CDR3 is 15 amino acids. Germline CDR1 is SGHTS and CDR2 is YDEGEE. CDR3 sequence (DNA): TGTGCCAGCAGTTTGGATGCGGGAGGGCCTTACGAGCAGTACTTC. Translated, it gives CASSLDAGGPYEQYF.

CDR3 loop: CASSSGTSYSYEQYF. The CDR3 coding sequence is TGTGCCAGCAGCTCCGGGACTTCATACTCCTACGAGCAGTACTTC. The V gene is TRBV7-8, the J gene TRBJ2-7, with a weak D call TRBD2 (6 bases). Between the trimmed V and J ends, which lost 4 bases and 0 bases, there was a span of 13 bases. Looked up from germline, CDR1 is SGHVS and CDR2 is FQNEAQ. The CDR3 runs to 15 residues. The full variable domain, rest sourced from reference TRBV7-8 and TRBJ2-7, is GAGVSQSPRYKVAKRGQDVALRCDPISGHVSLFWYQQALGQGPEFLTYFQNEAQLDKSGLPSDRFFAERPEGSVSTLKIQRTQQEDSAVYLCASSSGTSYSYEQYFGPGTRLTVT.

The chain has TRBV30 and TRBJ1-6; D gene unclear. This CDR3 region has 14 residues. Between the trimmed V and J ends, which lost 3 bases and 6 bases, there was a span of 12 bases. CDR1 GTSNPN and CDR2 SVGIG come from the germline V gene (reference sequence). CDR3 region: CAWRKVEANSPLHF. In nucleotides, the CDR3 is TGTGCCTGGAGGAAGGTTGAAGCTAATTCACCCCTCCACTTT. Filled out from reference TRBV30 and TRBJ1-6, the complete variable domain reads SQTIHQWPATLVQPVGSPLSLECTVEGTSNPNLYWYRQAAGRGLQLLFYSVGIGQISSEVPQNLSASRPQDRQFILSSKKLLLSDSGFYLCAWRKVEANSPLHFGNGTRLTVT.

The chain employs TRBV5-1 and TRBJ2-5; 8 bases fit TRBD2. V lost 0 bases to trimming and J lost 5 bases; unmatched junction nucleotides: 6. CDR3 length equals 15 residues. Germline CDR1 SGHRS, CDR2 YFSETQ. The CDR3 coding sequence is TGCGCCAGCAGCTTGGCTAGCGGGTCAGGTGAGACCCAGTACTTC. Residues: CASSLASGSGETQYF.

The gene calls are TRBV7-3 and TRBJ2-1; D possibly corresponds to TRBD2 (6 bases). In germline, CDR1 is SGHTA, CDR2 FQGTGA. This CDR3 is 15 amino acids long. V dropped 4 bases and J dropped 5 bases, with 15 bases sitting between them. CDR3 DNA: TGTGCCAGCAGCTGGCGCGGGAAAACGGACAATGAGCAGTTCTTC. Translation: CASSWRGKTDNEQFF.

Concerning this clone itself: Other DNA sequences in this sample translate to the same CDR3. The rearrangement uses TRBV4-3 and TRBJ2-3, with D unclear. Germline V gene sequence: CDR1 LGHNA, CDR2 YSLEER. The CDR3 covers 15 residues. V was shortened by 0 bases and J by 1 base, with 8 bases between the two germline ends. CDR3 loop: CASSQEYRGTDTQYF. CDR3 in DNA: TGCGCCAGCAGCCAAGAATATCGGGGCACAGATACGCAGTATTTT.

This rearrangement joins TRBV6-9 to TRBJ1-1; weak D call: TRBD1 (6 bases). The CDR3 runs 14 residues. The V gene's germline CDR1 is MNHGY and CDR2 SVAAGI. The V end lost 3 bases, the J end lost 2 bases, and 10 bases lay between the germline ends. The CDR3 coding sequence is TGTGCCAGCAGTTACCTAGGGACAAACACTGAAGCTTTCTTT. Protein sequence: CASSYLGTNTEAFF.

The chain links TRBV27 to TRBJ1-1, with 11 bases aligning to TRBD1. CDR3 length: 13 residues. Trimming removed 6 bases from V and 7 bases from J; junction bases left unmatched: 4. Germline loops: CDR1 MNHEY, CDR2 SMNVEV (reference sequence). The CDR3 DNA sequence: TGTGCCAGCAGCCGGGACAGGGGGAATGAAGCTTTCTTT. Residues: CASSRDRGNEAFF.

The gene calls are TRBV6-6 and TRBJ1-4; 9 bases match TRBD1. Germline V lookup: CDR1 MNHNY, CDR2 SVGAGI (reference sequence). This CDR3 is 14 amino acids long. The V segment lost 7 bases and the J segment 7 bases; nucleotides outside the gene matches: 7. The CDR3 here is CASIGTGKSEKLFF. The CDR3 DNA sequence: TGTGCCAGCATCGGGACAGGGAAAAGTGAAAAACTGTTTTTT.